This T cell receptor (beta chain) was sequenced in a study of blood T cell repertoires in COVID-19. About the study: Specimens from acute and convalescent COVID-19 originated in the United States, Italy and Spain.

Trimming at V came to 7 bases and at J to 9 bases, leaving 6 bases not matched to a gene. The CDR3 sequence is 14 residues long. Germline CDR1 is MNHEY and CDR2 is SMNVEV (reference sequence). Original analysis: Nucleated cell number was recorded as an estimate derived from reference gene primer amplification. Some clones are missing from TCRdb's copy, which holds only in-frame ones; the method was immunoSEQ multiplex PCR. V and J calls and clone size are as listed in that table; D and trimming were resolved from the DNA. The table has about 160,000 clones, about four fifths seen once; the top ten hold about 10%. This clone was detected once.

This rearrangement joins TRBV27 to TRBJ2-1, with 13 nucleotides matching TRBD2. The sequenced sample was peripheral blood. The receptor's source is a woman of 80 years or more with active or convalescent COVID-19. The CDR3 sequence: CASTPTSGRGEQFF. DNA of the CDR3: TGTGCCAGCACGCCAACTAGCGGGAGGGGTGAGCAGTTCTTC.